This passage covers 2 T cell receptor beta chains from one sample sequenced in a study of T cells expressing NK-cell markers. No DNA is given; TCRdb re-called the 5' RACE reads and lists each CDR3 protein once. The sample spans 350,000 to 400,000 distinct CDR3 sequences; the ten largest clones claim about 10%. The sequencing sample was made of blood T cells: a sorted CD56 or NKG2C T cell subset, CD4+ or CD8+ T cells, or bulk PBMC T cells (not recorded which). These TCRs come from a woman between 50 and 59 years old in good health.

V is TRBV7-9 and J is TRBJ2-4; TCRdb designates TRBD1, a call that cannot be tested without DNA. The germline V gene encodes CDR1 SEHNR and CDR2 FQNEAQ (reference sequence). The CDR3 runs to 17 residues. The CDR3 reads CASRKLKGSGAENIQYF.

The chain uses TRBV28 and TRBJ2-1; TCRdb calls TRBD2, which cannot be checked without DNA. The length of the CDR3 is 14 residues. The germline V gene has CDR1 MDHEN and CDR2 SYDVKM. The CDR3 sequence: CASSSIAQLNEQFF.